This passage covers 2 T cell receptor beta chains from one sample sequenced in a study of T cells in localized non-small cell lung cancer. Sequencing was performed with immunoSEQ multiplex PCR; in TCRdb, only in-frame clones are kept and a portion is missing. Among roughly 39,000 clones, around 90% were seen once, and the ten largest hold over 9.5%. The sample in question was PBMCs, obtained before any cancer treatment. These receptors originate from a woman aged 35 to 70 with stage II lung adenocarcinoma.

The V and J genes are TRBV28 and TRBJ2-5; no clear D gene. In germline, CDR1 is MDHEN, CDR2 SYDVKM. Between the trimmed V and J ends, which lost 2 bases and 5 bases, there was a span of 3 bases. The CDR3 sequence is 11 residues long. The CDR3 DNA is TGTGCCAGCAGTTTAACGGAGACCCAGTACTTC. This encodes CASSLTETQYF.

The rearrangement joins TRBV29-1 to TRBJ1-5; no clear D gene. Germline V lookup: CDR1 SQVTM, CDR2 ANQGSEA. The CDR3 consists of 13 residues. V was clipped by 1 base and J by 7 bases, with 11 bases between them. CDR3 region: CSVEVESDQPQHF. Written as DNA, the CDR3 is TGCAGCGTTGAAGTGGAGAGTGACCAGCCCCAGCATTTT.